This T cell receptor (beta chain) was identified in a study of blood T cell repertoires in COVID-19. Overall study: Material from acute and convalescent COVID-19 was sourced from the United States, Italy and Spain. PBMCs, B-cell-depleted T cells, or T cells were the source of the cDNA or gDNA that made up the material.

The trim removed 0 bases at V and 1 base at J, leaving 3 bases unmatched. Germline assignment: CDR1 LNHNV and CDR2 YYDKDF (reference sequence). The CDR3 spans 16 residues. In the authors' methods: Quantification of nucleated cells was approximated via reference gene primer amplification. Clones were sequenced by immunoSEQ multiplex PCR, and TCRdb holds only the in-frame ones, with some missing. That table supplies the V and J calls and clone size; D and trimming were determined from the DNA. The sample holds almost 200,000 clones, about 86% seen once. Specimen: peripheral blood. The chain recombines TRBV15 with TRBJ1-1; 9 bases match TRBD1. The receptor's source is a woman in her 70s with acute or convalescent COVID-19. The CDR3 region has the DNA TGTGCCACCAGCAGAGACCGGGGACAGGGGAACACTGAAGCTTTCTTT. Translation: CATSRDRGQGNTEAFF.